The present T cell receptor (beta chain) was sequenced within a study of T cells after posttransplantation cyclophosphamide. Findings of the study overall: Later blood repertoires were often dominated by clones from the donor CD8+ memory compartment. Recipient CMV seropositivity and CMV reactivation strongly tracked TRB clonality.

With regard to this clone: The antigen remains unidentified.

Clones were read by immunoSEQ multiplex PCR, and TCRdb kept only the in-frame ones, dropping some. Of some 8,000 clones listed, 75% to 90% are singletons. A marrow graft followed busulfan-fludarabine conditioning, with cyclophosphamide on days +3 and +4. Germline V CDR1 and CDR2: SGHTA, FQGNSA. CDR3 length equals 15 residues. The junction had 2 bases not matched to a gene; V was cut back by 1 base and J by 2 bases. Sequences were derived from CD4+ T cells sorted from blood, sampled 1404 days after allogeneic stem cell transplant with posttransplant cyclophosphamide. The sequence derives from a female patient aged 50-59 years who received an allogeneic stem cell transplant from a related donor, was CMV-positive, and had no GVHD. Some of the T cells may derive from the graft donor. V usage is TRBV7-2 and J usage is TRBJ2-3; TRBD2 matches 8 bases. The CDR3: CASSLVSGDTDTQYF. CDR3 DNA: TGTGCCAGCAGCTTAGTTAGCGGGGACACAGATACGCAGTATTTT.